These 5 T cell receptor beta chains share one sample of origin, sequenced in a study of cytomegalovirus exposure and HLA in healthy donors. Vbeta (60) and Jbeta (13) primers were used in the PCR. Sequencing was performed with immunoSEQ multiplex PCR; in TCRdb, only in-frame clones are kept and a portion is missing. The sample includes 200,000 or so clones, 84% of them seen just once. Material: PBMCs. The source is a boy between 10 and 17 years old in good health and CMV-seronegative.

The J gene is TRBJ2-7, the V gene TRBV5-6, with a possible D match to TRBD2 (6 bases). The germline CDR1 and CDR2 sequences are SGHDT and YYEEEE. The CDR3 runs to 14 residues. V was shortened by 6 bases and J by 2 bases, with 15 bases between the two germline ends. The CDR3 protein is CASNTGTGAYEQYF. CDR3 in DNA: TGTGCCAGCAACACCGGGACGGGAGCCTACGAGCAGTACTTC.

This clone was counted a single time. The rearrangement joins TRBV7-9 to TRBJ1-2; D perhaps matches TRBD1 (5 bases). This CDR3 spans 13 amino acids. Per the germline V gene, CDR1 is SEHNR and CDR2 is FQNEAQ (reference sequence). Trimming took 3 bases from V and 4 from J, leaving 9 bases between them. The chain's CDR3 is CASSLPDSYGYTF. The CDR3 bases are TGTGCCAGCAGCTTGCCCGACAGCTATGGCTACACCTTC.

J is TRBJ1-2 and V is TRBV10-3, with TRBD1 matching over 8 bases. CDR3 length: 11 amino acids. Trimming cost V 11 bases and J 5 bases; bases outside gene matches: 4. Germline CDR1 is ENHRY and CDR2 is SYGVKD. The CDR3 protein is CALQGVYGYTF. CDR3 DNA sequence: TGTGCCTTACAGGGGGTTTATGGCTACACCTTC.

This sequence joins TRBV5-1 and TRBJ1-1; D remains unclear. Germline V gene data show CDR1 as SGHRS and CDR2 as YFSETQ. The V gene lost 2 bases and the J gene lost 4 bases, with 6 bases spanning the gap. This CDR3 comprises 12 residues. Here the CDR3 reads CASSFERTEAFF. Here the CDR3 DNA reads TGCGCCAGCAGCTTCGAGCGCACTGAAGCTTTCTTT. Looking up the rest from reference TRBV5-1 and TRBJ1-1 gives the full variable domain: KAGVTQTPRYLIKTRGQQVTLSCSPISGHRSVSWYQQTPGQGLQFLFEYFSETQRNKGNFPGRFSGRQFSNSRSEMNVSTLELGDSALYLCASSFERTEAFFGQGTRLTVV.

The V gene is TRBV6-1, the J gene TRBJ1-1, with D unclear. The germline V gene has CDR1 MNHNS and CDR2 SASEGT. V lost 6 bases and J lost 5, with 13 bases in between. CDR3 length: 13 residues. This chain's CDR3 is CASSNLEGTEAFF. CDR3 nucleotides: TGTGCCAGCAGCAATCTGGAGGGAACTGAAGCTTTCTTT.